The T cell receptor beta chain under discussion was sequenced for a study of T-cell memory formation after mild COVID-19. The study's findings and limits: Contracting CD4+ clones sat mainly in CM and EM; CD8+ in EMRA.

Constant-segment primers served in 5'RACE that generated TCR alpha and TCR beta cDNA libraries bearing sample barcodes and UMIs. TCRdb reprocessed the 5' RACE reads via MiXCR and lists one record per CDR3 protein. This table holds hundreds of thousands of distinct CDR3 sequences, around 20% found once. This CDR3 has 15 residues. V shed 3 bases and J 6 bases; nucleotides not matched to a gene: 9. Germline V lookup: CDR1 SGHTA, CDR2 FQGNSA. With regard to this clonotype: The antigen is not known.

The source of this sequence is an adult woman who had mild COVID-19 (a few samples of this study predate the infection). Cell type and time point are not known. This sequence joins TRBV7-2 and TRBJ2-3; 7 nucleotides align to TRBD1. Sequencing was carried out using PBMCs or a T cell subset sorted from them (not recorded which). DNA of the CDR3: TGTGCCAGCAGCTTTGTACAGGGGACGACGGATACGCAGTATTTT. Protein sequence: CASSFVQGTTDTQYF.